This is a list of T cell receptor beta chains from one sample in a study of T cell changes during pregnancy in multiple sclerosis. TCRdb's table, derived via immunoSEQ multiplex PCR, lists solely in-frame clones and lacks some. The sample holds about 59,000 clones; around nine tenths are singletons and the top ten take about 0.85%. The sample consisted of peripheral blood, taken before pregnancy. These receptors came from a female donor with multiple sclerosis, enrolled in a pregnancy study. Each CDR3 is given with its conserved first and last residue. Fields, in order: V gene, CDR3 length, clone size, CDR3 protein. Not every row has a clone size; where given, it reads once, few, many or a size class.

TRBV7-2 | 15 | - | CASSLLAGGPYEQYF
TRBV5-6 | 16 | once | CASSLYRRTTGSDYTF
TRBV7-2 | 15 | - | CASSPRAGVYNEQFF
TRBV5-6 | 14 | - | CASSQGLGIDTQYF
TRBV12-1 | 16 | - | CASSPSADSGANVLTF
TRBV27 | 15 | - | CASSPQGTGFYEQFF
TRBV6-6 | 15 | - | CASSSEQGGRDGYTF
TRBV2 | 17 | - | CASSVPRQGAWTGELFF
TRBV4-3 | 15 | once | CASSQDGQGREKLFF
TRBV29-1 | 12 | - | CSVGQGTDTQYF
TRBV11-2 | 14 | - | CASSPDRGPYEQYF
TRBV7-9 | 17 | - | CASSSGTGHSANYGYTF
TRBV27 | 15 | once | CASGTRTLSYNEQFF
TRBV19 | 16 | - | CASMGRGAPESTEAFF
TRBV6-5 | 16 | once | CASSYPTQGASYEQYF
TRBV15 | 11 | - | CATSRDGRAFF
TRBV9 | 13 | - | CASSATPADTQYF
TRBV7-2 | 13 | - | CASSLSVNTEAFF
TRBV5-4 | 14 | - | CASSLDRGNYGYTF
TRBV19 | 14 | - | CASSPGGAGDTQYF
TRBV4-2 | 18 | - | CASSQDSPAGMITGELFF
TRBV2 | 14 | - | CASRGPTGDGEQYF
TRBV21-1 | 13 | - | CASSAGTGHGQYF
TRBV9 | 15 | - | CASSQGQEYYNEQFF
TRBV10-3 | 15 | - | CAITSGASGANVLTF
TRBV9 | 15 | - | CASSVVSGGAAAQYF
TRBV9 | 14 | - | CASSVQDSLNTIYF
TRBV30 | 16 | once | CAWSGGLAIFTDTQYF
TRBV7-6 | 17 | - | CASSLAPGGQGTGELFF
TRBV4-3 | 15 | - | CASSQDGGGGSPLHF
TRBV7-3 | 16 | - | CASSLTSGGNRRTQYF
TRBV6-5 | 13 | once | CASSSDRVEPLHF
TRBV19 | 14 | - | CASISGQATGELFF
TRBV5-4 | 15 | - | CASSLLSGLGDTQYF
TRBV15 | 15 | - | CAIGGQGNEGNTIYF
TRBV6-6 | 15 | - | CASSATGTAIKVSFF
TRBV7-6 | 17 | - | CASSPTGGGLGLQEQYF
TRBV7-3 | 13 | - | CASSLGQGGGYTF
TRBV9 | 18 | - | CASSVGAGRGEMNTEAFF
TRBV5-1 | 14 | - | CASTQGQENSPLHF
TRBV29-1 | 14 | - | CSVYTDRRGHGYTF
TRBV19 | 13 | - | CASTYGGTQPQHF
TRBV19 | 17 | - | CASSIGVLAGIGNEQFF
TRBV7-2 | 17 | - | CASSPGGLPEGGYGYTF
TRBV11-2 | 14 | once | CASSLFQGADEQFF
TRBV7-2 | 17 | once | CASSLFSRRASYNEQFF
TRBV10-3 | 12 | - | CAISEGGTEAFF
TRBV5-3 | 16 | - | CARSWGPIRGNTEAFF
TRBV7-2 | 14 | - | CASSFAGVGYEQYF
TRBV2 | 14 | - | CASSEFVAVDEQFF
TRBV30 | 15 | - | CAWSQTGRTGNTIYF